Each of the 29 T cell receptor beta chains below was sequenced from the same sample in a study of blood T cell repertoires in COVID-19. Clones were read by immunoSEQ multiplex PCR, and TCRdb kept only the in-frame ones, dropping some. The repertoire holds 150,000 to 250,000 clones, roughly 83% seen once, with under 7% in the top ten. The sequenced sample was peripheral blood. These receptor sequences come from a woman aged 35 to 49 with COVID-19, enrolled during active disease.

This clone was seen more than once but under ten times. The CDR3 is CASRATGGHYGYTF. CDR3 DNA sequence: TGTGCCAGCAGGGCGACAGGGGGCCACTATGGCTACACCTTC. V gene TRBV7-2 combines with J gene TRBJ1-2; 10 bases agree with TRBD1. This CDR3 has 14 residues. With V trimmed by 6 bases and J by 3 bases, 4 bases remained unmatched. CDR1 is SGHTA and CDR2 is FQGNSA in the germline V gene. Combining the CDR3 with reference TRBV7-2 and TRBJ1-2 gives the whole variable domain GAGVSQSPSNKVTEKGKDVELRCDPISGHTALYWYRQSLGQGLEFLIYFQGNSAPDKSGLPSDRFSAERTGGSVSTLTIQRTQQEDSAVYLCASRATGGHYGYTFGSGTRLTVV.

A remark on this clone: The sample contains more than one DNA sequence encoding this CDR3. The chain employs TRBV29-1 and TRBJ2-5, with D possibly being TRBD2 (5 bases). Germline V gene sequence: CDR1 SQVTM, CDR2 ANQGSEA. This CDR3 has 12 amino acids. Trimming cost V 7 bases and J 2 bases, with 11 bases left between them. The CDR3 DNA is TGCAGCGCCCGGCCGGGGCAAGAGACCCAGTACTTC. It encodes CSARPGQETQYF. The full variable domain, rest sourced from reference TRBV29-1 and TRBJ2-5, is SAVISQKPSRDICQRGTSLTIQCQVDSQVTMMFWYRQQPGQSLTLIATANQGSEATYESGFVIDKFPISRPNLTFSTLTVSNMSPEDSSIYLCSARPGQETQYFGPGTRLLVL.

The J gene is TRBJ1-4, the V gene TRBV12-5, with 7 bases that match TRBD1. The CDR3 covers 13 residues. Germline values: CDR1 LGHNT, CDR2 FRNRAP. V shed 9 bases and J 8 bases; nucleotides not matched to a gene: 9. CDR3 in amino acids: CASAQGPPEKLFF. The CDR3 DNA reads TGTGCTAGCGCACAGGGGCCGCCGGAAAAACTGTTTTTT.

The CDR3 DNA sequence: TGTGCCAGCAGCTTATCTAGCGGGAGGGTCGACGAGCAGTACTTC. Translated: CASSLSSGRVDEQYF. This rearrangement joins TRBV7-9 to TRBJ2-7; 12 bases align to TRBD2. The CDR3 is made up of 15 amino acids. In germline, CDR1 is SEHNR, CDR2 FQNEAQ (reference sequence). V shed 2 bases, J shed 5 bases, and the junction held 4 bases outside the gene matches.

This chain connects TRBV5-1 to TRBJ2-5; TRBD2 matches at 12 bases. CDR1 is SGHRS and CDR2 is YFSETQ in the germline V gene. The CDR3 loop spans 15 amino acids. V was clipped by 4 bases and J by 4 bases; unmatched bases: 5. The CDR3 reads CASSPLTSGGETQYF. Written as DNA, the CDR3 is TGCGCCAGCAGCCCCCTGACTAGCGGGGGAGAGACCCAGTACTTC.

This clone was detected once. The V gene is TRBV5-4, the J gene TRBJ2-1; 11 positions agree with TRBD2. V was pared by 4 bases and J by 0 bases, with 0 bases of the junction left unmatched. This CDR3 spans 15 amino acids. Germline CDR1 and CDR2: SGHNT and YYREEE (reference sequence). DNA of the CDR3: TGTGCCAGCAGCGGGACTAGCGGCTCCTACAATGAGCAGTTCTTC. Translating gives CASSGTSGSYNEQFF.

CDR3 bases: TGTGCCACCAGGACTAGCGGGGTCACCGGGGAGCTGTTTTTT. It is translated as CATRTSGVTGELFF. The chain carries TRBV6-5 and TRBJ2-2; 12 bases are a match to TRBD2. CDR3 size: 14 residues. The J segment lost 4 bases and the V segment lost 10 bases, leaving 4 bases of the junction unmatched. Germline CDR1 reads MNHEY; CDR2 reads SVGAGI.

The rearrangement uses TRBV29-1 and TRBJ2-1, with 8 nucleotides matching TRBD2. V shed 3 bases, J shed 6 bases, and the junction held 7 bases outside the gene matches. Germline V gene data show CDR1 as SQVTM and CDR2 as ANQGSEA. The CDR3 extends over 14 amino acids. This CDR3 reads CSVDRSGSSNEQFF. The CDR3 coding sequence is TGCAGCGTTGATCGGAGCGGGAGTAGCAATGAGCAGTTCTTC.

The count of this clone is one. This CDR3 is also generated by other DNA sequences in the sample. The chain employs TRBV5-1 and TRBJ2-3, with 13 bases fitting TRBD2. The V and J ends lost 4 bases and 3 bases, in that order; junction bases with no gene match: 5. The CDR3 length is 16 residues. Germline V lookup: CDR1 SGHRS, CDR2 YFSETQ. CDR3 DNA: TGCGCCAGCAGCCCCGGACTAGCGGGGGAAACAGATACGCAGTATTTT. Amino acid sequence: CASSPGLAGETDTQYF. The full variable domain, in which reference TRBV5-1 and TRBJ2-3 provide the parts outside the CDR3, is KAGVTQTPRYLIKTRGQQVTLSCSPISGHRSVSWYQQTPGQGLQFLFEYFSETQRNKGNFPGRFSGRQFSNSRSEMNVSTLELGDSALYLCASSPGLAGETDTQYFGPGTRLTVL.

This clone was recorded a few times. The chain employs TRBV11-3 and TRBJ2-5; D may be TRBD1 (6 bases). Trimming pared 3 bases from V and 1 base from J, leaving 12 bases between. Germline-derived CDR1 and CDR2 are SGHNT and YENEEA. The CDR3 spans 15 residues. CDR3 DNA: TGTGCCAGCAGCTTGGCGACAGGCCCCCAAGAGACCCAGTACTTC. Translated: CASSLATGPQETQYF.

This sequence joins TRBV5-8 and TRBJ2-2, with unresolved D. Trimming removed 1 base from V and 0 bases from J, with 4 bases in between. The CDR3 has 14 amino acids. Germline-derived CDR1 and CDR2 are SGHTS and YDEGEE. Here the CDR3 reads CASSLIANTGELFF. CDR3 in DNA: TGTGCCAGCAGCTTGATCGCGAACACCGGGGAGCTGTTTTTT. Full variable domain (outside the CDR3, taken from reference TRBV5-8 and TRBJ2-2): EAGVTQSPTHLIKTRGQQATLRCSPISGHTSVYWYQQALGLGLQFLLWYDEGEERNRGNFPPRFSGRQFPNYSSELNVNALELEDSALYLCASSLIANTGELFFGEGSRLTVL.

This rearrangement joins TRBV21-1 to TRBJ1-1. TRBV21-1 is designated a pseudogene. The CDR3 loop spans 20 amino acids. Here the CDR3 DNA reads TGTGCCAGCATTCTCCGGCGGGACTCCCAAAACAAAAATAGGAACACTGAAGCTTTCTTT. The encoded protein is CASILRRDSQNKNRNTEAFF.

The chain has TRBV7-8 and TRBJ2-3; 9 bases are a match to TRBD2. Germline values: CDR1 SGHVS, CDR2 FQNEAQ. Trimming removed 2 bases from V and 2 bases from J; junction bases left unmatched: 2. The length of the CDR3 is 15 residues. CDR3 DNA sequence: TGTGCCAGCAGCTTATCTAGCGGGGTCACAGATACGCAGTATTTT. Protein: CASSLSSGVTDTQYF. The whole variable domain, remainder taken from reference TRBV7-8 and TRBJ2-3, is GAGVSQSPRYKVAKRGQDVALRCDPISGHVSLFWYQQALGQGPEFLTYFQNEAQLDKSGLPSDRFFAERPEGSVSTLKIQRTQQEDSAVYLCASSLSSGVTDTQYFGPGTRLTVL.

About this clone itself: At one end the junction does not follow the germline gene, possibly because of a read error. V and J are TRBV30 and TRBJ2-7; maybe TRBD2 (6 bases). This CDR3 is built from 12 residues. The germline V gene encodes CDR1 GTSNPN and CDR2 SVGIG (reference sequence). The CDR3 is CAGRWGAYEQYF. For the CDR3, the DNA is TGTGCCGGGAGGTGGGGGGCCTACGAGCAGTACTTC.

The rearrangement links TRBV19 to TRBJ2-2; perhaps TRBD2 as D (6 bases). The V end lost 9 bases, the J end lost 1 base, and 9 bases lay between the germline ends. CDR3 size: 13 residues. Germline V gene data show CDR1 as LNHDA and CDR2 as SQIVND (reference sequence). The CDR3 bases are TGTGCCAGCCGGGACTTGAACACCGGGGAGCTGTTTTTT. It yields the protein CASRDLNTGELFF.

The chain has TRBV7-8 and TRBJ2-7, with TRBD2 matching 7 bases. The length of the CDR3 is 16 residues. CDR1 is SGHVS, CDR2 FQNEAQ, per germline. J gave up 7 bases and V 1 base, and 13 bases lay outside the gene matches. The CDR3 bases are TGTGCCAGCAGCTTAGGAGGATTGGGGGGGTTCGGGGAGCAGTACTTC. It is translated as CASSLGGLGGFGEQYF.

The V and J genes are TRBV5-6 and TRBJ1-2; D uncertain. The length of the CDR3 is 12 residues. Germline assignment: CDR1 SGHDT and CDR2 YYEEEE. V lost 3 bases and J 3 bases, leaving 6 bases between the germline ends. The CDR3 sequence: CASSSFDYGYTF. For the CDR3, the DNA is TGTGCCAGCAGCTCGTTTGACTATGGCTACACCTTC.

The chain is built from TRBV19 and TRBJ1-1, with D tentatively TRBD1 (5 bases). The germline V and J ends were trimmed by 5 bases and 8 bases, with 18 bases remaining between them. Germline loops: CDR1 LNHDA, CDR2 SQIVND (reference sequence). The CDR3 is made up of 14 amino acids. In DNA, the CDR3 is TGTGCCAGTAGTCGGGAGGGGATACACGGGGAAGCTTTCTTT. Its protein is CASSREGIHGEAFF.

The chain uses TRBV4-3 and TRBJ1-1; a weak D match, TRBD1 (5 bases). The CDR3 sequence is 16 residues long. V lost 1 base, J lost 5 bases, and 17 bases lay in between. The germline V gene has CDR1 LGHNA and CDR2 YSLEER. DNA for the CDR3: TGCGCCAGCAGCCAAGCACCGTCCAGGTCAGGGACTGAAGCTTTCTTT. Its protein is CASSQAPSRSGTEAFF.

At least ten counts were recorded for this clone. The same CDR3 arises from other DNA sequences in this sample as well. This chain links TRBV7-9 with TRBJ1-5; D call uncertain. This CDR3 has 14 amino acids. Looked up from germline, CDR1 is SEHNR and CDR2 is FQNEAQ (reference sequence). V shed 0 bases and J shed 4 bases, with 7 bases lying between them. The CDR3 coding sequence is TGTGCCAGCAGCTTAGCGTCGGGGAATCAGCCCCAGCATTTT. It specifies CASSLASGNQPQHF.

Concerning this clone itself: This sample also contains other DNA sequences that code for the same CDR3. The chain uses TRBV3-1 (or the pseudogene TRBV3-2) and TRBJ1-2; a possible D gene is TRBD1 (6 bases). The V and J ends lost 3 bases and 4 bases respectively, with 9 bases between them. CDR3 length: 13 residues. Germline CDR1 LGHDT, CDR2 YNNKEL (reference sequence). The DNA of the CDR3 is TGTGCCAGCAGCCAGGACAGCGTCTATGGCTACACCTTC. This translates into CASSQDSVYGYTF.

This chain links TRBV7-3 with TRBJ2-1; D might be TRBD1 (5 bases). The germline gives CDR1 SGHTA, CDR2 FQGTGA. The CDR3 is made up of 15 amino acids. The V gene lost 3 bases and the J gene lost 4 bases, with 13 bases spanning the gap. Here the CDR3 DNA reads TGTGCCAGCAGCTTGAAGGGGAAAGGGTACAATGAGCAGTTCTTC. This translates into CASSLKGKGYNEQFF.

This clone has only one observation. The rearrangement joins TRBV7-3 to TRBJ2-3; 7 bases are shared with TRBD1. The length of the CDR3 is 15 residues. With V trimmed by 4 bases and J by 9 bases, 13 bases remained unmatched. Germline loops: CDR1 SGHTA, CDR2 FQGTGA. The CDR3 bases are TGTGCCAGCAGCTCACCTAAGACAGGGATATGGACGCAGTATTTT. This translates into CASSSPKTGIWTQYF.

This chain links TRBV19 with TRBJ2-3, with D possibly being TRBD2 (5 bases). V was cut by 3 bases and J by 6 bases, with 13 bases left in between. Germline V gene data show CDR1 as LNHDA and CDR2 as SQIVND (reference sequence). The CDR3 is made up of 14 amino acids. CDR3 nucleotides: TGTGCCAGTAGTATTCCAGCGGCCCCGGATACGCAGTATTTT. Translated, it gives CASSIPAAPDTQYF. The full variable domain, rest sourced from reference TRBV19 and TRBJ2-3, is DGGITQSPKYLFRKEGQNVTLSCEQNLNHDAMYWYRQDPGQGLRLIYYSQIVNDFQKGDIAEGYSVSREKKESFPLTVTSAQKNPTAFYLCASSIPAAPDTQYFGPGTRLTVL.

This clone is a singleton in its sample. The chain employs TRBV2 and TRBJ2-7; 12 nucleotides align to TRBD2. CDR1 is SNHLY and CDR2 is FYNNEI in the germline V gene. V gave up 3 bases and J gave up 0 bases; unmatched junction bases: 15. The CDR3 has 20 amino acids. CDR3 residues: CASSDLGATSGGIHSYEQYF. Here the CDR3 DNA reads TGTGCCAGCAGTGACCTCGGGGCGACTAGCGGGGGAATCCACTCCTACGAGCAGTACTTC.

The rearrangement links TRBV4-3 to TRBJ2-1; TRBD2 aligns across 7 bases. This CDR3 is built from 14 residues. In germline, CDR1 is LGHNA, CDR2 YSLEER. V shed 0 bases, J shed 10 bases, and the junction held 6 bases outside the gene matches. The CDR3 DNA reads as TGCGCCAGCAGCCAAGATCTTCGGGGACTAGAGCAGTTCTTC. Residues: CASSQDLRGLEQFF.

The chain combines TRBV18 with TRBJ2-3, with 9 bases identical to TRBD1. Germline lookup yields CDR1 KGHSH and CDR2 LQKENI. Trimming removed 6 bases from V and 6 bases from J; junction bases left unmatched: 7. This CDR3 region has 14 residues. CDR3 amino acids: CASSLGTGKDTQYF. The CDR3 coding sequence is TGTGCCAGCTCCCTCGGGACAGGGAAGGATACGCAGTATTTT.

This chain joins TRBV27 and TRBJ2-5; TRBD1 matches 8 bases. The CDR3 is made up of 16 amino acids. CDR1 MNHEY and CDR2 SMNVEV come from the germline V gene (reference sequence). Trimming at V came to 1 base and at J to 4 bases, leaving 8 bases not matched to a gene. The CDR3 loop reads CASSLYQGAGGETQYF. CDR3 bases: TGTGCCAGCAGTTTATACCAGGGGGCTGGGGGAGAGACCCAGTACTTC.

The genes are TRBV4-1 and TRBJ1-5; 10 bases map to TRBD1. Trimming removed 4 bases from V and 2 bases from J; junction bases left unmatched: 8. In germline, CDR1 is MGHRA, CDR2 YSYEKL. This CDR3 is built from 17 residues. CDR3 sequence reads: CASSLKRDRGGNQPQHF. In DNA, the CDR3 is TGCGCCAGCAGCCTAAAGAGGGACAGGGGAGGCAATCAGCCCCAGCATTTT.